This entry concerns a single TCR beta chain. Its recognized antigen is unknown. Nothing much larger sits one base from this clone, and base qualities are not available. Spanning cysteine to phenylalanine, the CDR3 consists of 17 amino acids. Only the CDR3 DNA stays, 51 bases, in frame from base 1. After removal of 7 bases from V and 0 bases from J, the junction retains 12 bases not matched to a gene. The CDR1 and CDR2 encoded by the germline V gene are SGHRS and YFSETQ. The data stem from a study of blood T cell repertoires in COVID-19 (dated by TCRdb to 2018 to 2021). The study in broad terms: The collaborator samples originated in the United States, Italy and Spain and spanned the acute and convalescent phases of COVID-19. Subjects who had been exposed to COVID-19, were actively infected with it, or had recovered from it provided the deeply sampled blood TCRbeta repertoires that made up the dataset. A de-identified subject ID, COVID-19 status, age in years and sex were almost always included in the sample metadata. The prospective study material was composed of cDNA or gDNA derived from T cells, B-cell-depleted T cells, or PBMCs. A freely available public database, intended as a resource for researchers studying the immune response to SARS-CoV-2, is where the repertoires were released. Where available, HLA class I and class II types were taken from metadata supplied by the sample provider and were not determined by assay-based typing. Samples came from the ongoing ImmuneRACE study (first 160 participants) plus 1,254 subjects from 6 global collaborators.

Results and caveats for the whole study, not just this receptor: The quantity of clinical and demographic metadata differed by source and by participant and was supplied without curation.

Enrolling through a virtual design, the prospective study's participants ranged in age from about 18 to 89 years and lived across about two dozen United States geographic areas. In the prospective study, cohorts were assigned on the basis of participant-reported clinical history obtained from a screening survey and a study questionnaire. A participant counted as exposed if, within 2 weeks of entering the study, that participant had been in contact with someone who had a PCR-confirmed or clinician-diagnosed COVID-19 case. Mobile phlebotomists in the prospective study collected whole blood, serum and a nasopharyngeal or oropharyngeal swab from every participant. Prospective study participants could optionally give additional blood draws and questionnaires over an approximately two-month period. Prospective study blood samples were shipped either frozen or at room temperature before DNA extraction.

The immunoSEQ Assay, a bias-controlled multiplex PCR, was used to amplify TCRbeta CDR3 regions from genomic DNA. The study's processing was this. Nucleated cell counts per sample were estimated from amplification of reference gene primers within the assay. To quantify the absolute abundance of each unique TCRbeta CDR3 rearrangement, sequence reads were collapsed and filtered. For each sample, productive Simpson clonality was calculated as the square root of Simpson's diversity index across productive rearrangements. Here the immuneACCESS table is served through TCRdb, limited to in-frame sequences with V and J called. Missing clones are a known gap in these copies; in checked studies unresolved V genes cover under half, and the rest lacks a known reason. The DNA gave D and trimming, while V, J and clone size come from that table. For this sample there are 200,000 to 250,000 clones; 85% to 90% appear just once. Roughly 0.95% of the sample is taken by the ten largest.

The chain couples TRBV5-1 to TRBJ2-3, with TRBD2 identical over 9 junction bases. The sequence was obtained from a man aged 45-65 years who had been exposed to COVID-19. The specimen sequenced was PBMCs or T cells enriched from blood (not recorded which). In nucleotide form, the sequence is TGCGCCAGCGCTAGCGGGGACCTAACCACTAGCACAGATACGCAGTATTTT. The translation is CASASGDLTTSTDTQYF.